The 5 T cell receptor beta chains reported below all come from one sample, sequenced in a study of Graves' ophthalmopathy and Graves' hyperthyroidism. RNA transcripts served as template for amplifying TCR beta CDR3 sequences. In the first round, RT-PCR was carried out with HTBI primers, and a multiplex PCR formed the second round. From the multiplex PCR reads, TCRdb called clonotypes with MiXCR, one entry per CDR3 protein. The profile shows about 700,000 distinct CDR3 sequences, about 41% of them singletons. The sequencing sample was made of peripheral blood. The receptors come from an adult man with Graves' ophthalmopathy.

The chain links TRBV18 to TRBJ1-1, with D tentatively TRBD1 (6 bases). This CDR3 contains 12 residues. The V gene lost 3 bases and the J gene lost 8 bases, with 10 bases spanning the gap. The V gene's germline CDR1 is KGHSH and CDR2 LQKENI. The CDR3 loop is CASSPGHTEAFF. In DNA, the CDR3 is TGTGCCAGCTCACCGGGACATACGGAAGCTTTCTTT.

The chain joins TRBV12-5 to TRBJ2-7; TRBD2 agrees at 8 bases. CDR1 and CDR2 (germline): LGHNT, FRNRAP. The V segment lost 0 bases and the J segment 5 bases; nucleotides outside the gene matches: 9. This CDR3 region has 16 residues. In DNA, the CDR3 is TGTGCTAGTGGTTTGGTATTAAGCGGGAGATGGGACGAGCAGTACTTC. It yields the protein CASGLVLSGRWDEQYF.

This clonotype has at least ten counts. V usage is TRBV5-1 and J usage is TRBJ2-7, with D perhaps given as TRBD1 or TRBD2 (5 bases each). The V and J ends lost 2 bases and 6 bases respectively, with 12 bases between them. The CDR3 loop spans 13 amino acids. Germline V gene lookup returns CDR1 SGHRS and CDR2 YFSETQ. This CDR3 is CASSFVGGGEQYF. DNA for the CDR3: TGCGCCAGCAGCTTCGTCGGTGGGGGCGAGCAGTACTTC.

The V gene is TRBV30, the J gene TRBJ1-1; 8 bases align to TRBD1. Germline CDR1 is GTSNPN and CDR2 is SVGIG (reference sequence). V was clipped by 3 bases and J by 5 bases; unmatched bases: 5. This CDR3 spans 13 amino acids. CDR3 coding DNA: TGTGCCTGGAGCAGGGGGCGATGGACTGAAGCTTTCTTT. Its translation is CAWSRGRWTEAFF.

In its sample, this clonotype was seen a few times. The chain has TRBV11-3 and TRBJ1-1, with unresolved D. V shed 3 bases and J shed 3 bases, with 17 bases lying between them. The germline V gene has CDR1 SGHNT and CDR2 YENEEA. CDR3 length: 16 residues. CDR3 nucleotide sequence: TGTGCCAGCAGCTTCGGCCTGATGGGGAGGGACACTGAAGCTTTCTTT. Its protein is CASSFGLMGRDTEAFF.